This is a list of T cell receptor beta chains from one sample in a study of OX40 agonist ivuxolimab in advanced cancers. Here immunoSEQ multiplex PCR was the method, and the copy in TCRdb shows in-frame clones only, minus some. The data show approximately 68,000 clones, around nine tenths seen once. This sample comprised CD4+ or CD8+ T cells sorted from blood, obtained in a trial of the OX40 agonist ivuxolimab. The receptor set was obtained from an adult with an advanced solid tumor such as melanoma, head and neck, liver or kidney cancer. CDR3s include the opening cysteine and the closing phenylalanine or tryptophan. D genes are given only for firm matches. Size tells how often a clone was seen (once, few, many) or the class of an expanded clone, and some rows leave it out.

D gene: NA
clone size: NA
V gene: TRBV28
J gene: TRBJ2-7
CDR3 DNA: TGTGCCAGCACCCTCAGCGGTAGCGGCTCCTACGGGCAGTACTTC
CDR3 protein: CASTLSGSGSYGQYF

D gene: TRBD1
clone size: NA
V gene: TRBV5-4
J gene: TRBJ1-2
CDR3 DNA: TGTGCCAGCAGCACATCGTGGAACAGGGGGAGGGGAAACTATGGCTACACCTTC
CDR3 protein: CASSTSWNRGRGNYGYTF

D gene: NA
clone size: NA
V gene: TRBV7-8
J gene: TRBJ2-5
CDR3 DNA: TGTGCCAGCAGCTTCAAGAGTGGGGGGTTGGCAGGAGAGACCCAGTACTTC
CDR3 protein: CASSFKSGGLAGETQYF

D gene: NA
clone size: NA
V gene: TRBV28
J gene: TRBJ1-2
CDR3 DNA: TGTGCCAGCACCCTGGTAGGGGTTAACTATGGCTACACCTTC
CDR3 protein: CASTLVGVNYGYTF

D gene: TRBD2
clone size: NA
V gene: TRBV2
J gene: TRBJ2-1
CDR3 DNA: TGTGCCAGCAGTGATGGGGGGGGATACAATGAGCAGTTCTTC
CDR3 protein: CASSDGGGYNEQFF

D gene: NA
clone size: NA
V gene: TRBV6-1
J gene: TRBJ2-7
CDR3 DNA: TGTGCCAGCAGTGAAGCGCGAGGAGGAGGGCAGTACTTC
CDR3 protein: CASSEARGGGQYF

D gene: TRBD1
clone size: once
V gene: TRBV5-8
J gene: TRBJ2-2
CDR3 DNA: TGTGCCAGCAGCCACCTGGGACAGGGGGAAACCGGGGAGCTGTTTTTT
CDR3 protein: CASSHLGQGETGELFF

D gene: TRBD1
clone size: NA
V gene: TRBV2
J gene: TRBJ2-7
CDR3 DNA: TGTGCCAGCGTCGATTGGACAGGCACCTACGAGCAGTACTTC
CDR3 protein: CASVDWTGTYEQYF

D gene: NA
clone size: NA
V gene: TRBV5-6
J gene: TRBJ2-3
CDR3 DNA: TGTGCCAGCAGCTTGTTTACAGATACGCAGTATTTT
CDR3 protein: CASSLFTDTQYF

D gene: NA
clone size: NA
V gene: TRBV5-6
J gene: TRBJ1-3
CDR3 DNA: TGTGCCAGCTCTCGAGGACGGAACTCTGGAAACACCATATATTTT
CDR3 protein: CASSRGRNSGNTIYF

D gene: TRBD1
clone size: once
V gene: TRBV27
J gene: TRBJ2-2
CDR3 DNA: TGTGCCAGCAGTTTTGGGACAGGGGATTTAGGGGAGCTGTTTTTT
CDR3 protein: CASSFGTGDLGELFF

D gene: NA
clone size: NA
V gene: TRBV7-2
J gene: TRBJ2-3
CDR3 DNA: TGTGCCAGCAGCTTAAACCGGAGGGGTACAGATACGCAGTATTTT
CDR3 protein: CASSLNRRGTDTQYF

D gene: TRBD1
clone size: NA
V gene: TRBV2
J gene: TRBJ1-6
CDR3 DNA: TGTGCCAGCACAGGGGGCTCCTATAATTCACCCCTCCACTTT
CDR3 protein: CASTGGSYNSPLHF

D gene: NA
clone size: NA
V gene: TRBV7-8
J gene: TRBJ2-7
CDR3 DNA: TGTGCCAGCAGCTTGCCCAGAGGGGACGAGCAGTACTTC
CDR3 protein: CASSLPRGDEQYF

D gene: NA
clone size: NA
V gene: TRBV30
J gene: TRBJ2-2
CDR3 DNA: TGTGCCTGGACCTCGAACACCGGGGAGCTGTTTTTT
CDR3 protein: CAWTSNTGELFF

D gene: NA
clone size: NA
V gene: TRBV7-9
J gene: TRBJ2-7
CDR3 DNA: TGTGCCAGCAGCTTAAACCGGCTTTCCTACGAGCAGTACTTC
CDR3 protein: CASSLNRLSYEQYF

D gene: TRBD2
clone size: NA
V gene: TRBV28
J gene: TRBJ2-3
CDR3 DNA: TGTGCCAGCAGAAAGGGACTAGCGGTGGCAGATACGCAGTATTTT
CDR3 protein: CASRKGLAVADTQYF